The 6 T cell receptor beta chains below were found in one sample sequenced in a study of T-cell memory formation after mild COVID-19. Each CDR3 protein is one row after TCRdb ran MiXCR on the 5' RACE reads. Of about 350,000 distinct CDR3 sequences listed, roughly an eighth are singletons. The sample comprised PBMCs or a T cell subset sorted from them (not recorded which). The receptor set was obtained from a man in his late teens or twenties who had mild COVID-19 (a few samples of this study predate the infection). Cell type and time point are not known.

This sequence joins TRBV28 and TRBJ1-2; D not certain. Germline values: CDR1 MDHEN, CDR2 SYDVKM. With 6 bases removed from V and 2 bases from J, the gap between germline ends came to 13 bases. This CDR3 has 14 amino acids. CDR3 sequence (DNA): TGTGCCAGCAGCCCCCGGGGATCGAACTATGGCTACACCTTC. Protein sequence: CASSPRGSNYGYTF.

The rearrangement links TRBV5-4 to TRBJ2-2, with D tentatively TRBD2 (6 bases). V was pared by 4 bases and J by 8 bases, with 15 bases between. The CDR3 is made up of 14 amino acids. Germline V CDR1 and CDR2: SGHNT, YYREEE (reference sequence). CDR3 coding DNA: TGTGCCAGCAGCCACCCGGCGGAGGGGGGGGAGCTGTTTTTT. Its translation: CASSHPAEGGELFF.

The chain links TRBV12-3 or TRBV12-4 to TRBJ2-7; D uncertain. Trimming removed 6 bases from V and 0 bases from J, with 15 bases in between. The CDR3 is 15 amino acids. The CDR3 DNA sequence: TGTGCCAGCAGGTCCGACTCCCCACTCTCCTACGAGCAGTACGTC. Translation: CASRSDSPLSYEQYV.

This clonotype occurred many times. The chain recombines TRBV6-5 with TRBJ2-3; D gene uncertain. V lost 5 bases to trimming and J lost 4 bases, with 16 bases between them. The germline V gene encodes CDR1 MNHEY and CDR2 SVGAGI. The CDR3 contains 15 residues. The chain's CDR3 is CASSPWTAVADTQYF. The CDR3 DNA reads as TGTGCCAGCAGTCCATGGACCGCAGTAGCAGATACGCAGTATTTT.

The chain combines TRBV5-1 with TRBJ1-6; D is unclear. This CDR3 has 13 amino acids. V lost 5 bases, J lost 5 bases, and 8 bases lay in between. Germline V lookup: CDR1 SGHRS, CDR2 YFSETQ. CDR3 in DNA: TGCGCCAGCAGGTCCGTCAATAATTCACCCCTCCACTTT. Translating gives CASRSVNNSPLHF.

The CDR3, as DNA: TGTGCCAGCAGCCCGGGGTTAACCTGGGACTCCAGCCCCTACGAGCAGTACGTC. Translated: CASSPGLTWDSSPYEQYV. V usage is TRBV5-8 and J usage is TRBJ2-7; tentatively, D is TRBD2 (6 bases). The germline V and J ends were trimmed by 4 bases and 2 bases, with 25 bases remaining between them. This CDR3 has 18 amino acids. Germline V gene data show CDR1 as SGHTS and CDR2 as YDEGEE.